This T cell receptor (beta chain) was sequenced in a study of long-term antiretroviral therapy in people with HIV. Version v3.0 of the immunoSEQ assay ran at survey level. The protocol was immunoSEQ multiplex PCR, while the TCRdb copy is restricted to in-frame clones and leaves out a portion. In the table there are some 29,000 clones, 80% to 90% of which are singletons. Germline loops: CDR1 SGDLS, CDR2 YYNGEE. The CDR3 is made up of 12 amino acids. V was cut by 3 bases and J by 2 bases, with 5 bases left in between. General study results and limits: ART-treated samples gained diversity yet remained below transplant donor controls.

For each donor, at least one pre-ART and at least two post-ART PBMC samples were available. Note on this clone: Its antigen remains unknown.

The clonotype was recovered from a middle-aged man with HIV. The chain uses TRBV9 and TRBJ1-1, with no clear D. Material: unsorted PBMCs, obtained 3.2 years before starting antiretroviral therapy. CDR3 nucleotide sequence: TGTGCCAGCAGCGCCCAAAACACTGAAGCTTTCTTT. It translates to CASSAQNTEAFF.